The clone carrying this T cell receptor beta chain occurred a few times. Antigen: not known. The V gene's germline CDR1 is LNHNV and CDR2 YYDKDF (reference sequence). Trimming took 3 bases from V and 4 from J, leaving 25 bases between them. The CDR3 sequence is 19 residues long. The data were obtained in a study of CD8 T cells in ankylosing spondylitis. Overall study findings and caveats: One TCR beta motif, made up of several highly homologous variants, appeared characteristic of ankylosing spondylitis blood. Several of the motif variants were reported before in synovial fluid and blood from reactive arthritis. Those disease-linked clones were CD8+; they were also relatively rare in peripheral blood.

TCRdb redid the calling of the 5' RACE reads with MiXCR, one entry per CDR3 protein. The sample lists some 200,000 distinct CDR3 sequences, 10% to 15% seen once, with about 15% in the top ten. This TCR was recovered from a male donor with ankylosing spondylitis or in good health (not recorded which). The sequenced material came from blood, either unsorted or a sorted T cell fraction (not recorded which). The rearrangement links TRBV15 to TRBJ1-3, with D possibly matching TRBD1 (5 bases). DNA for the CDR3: TGTGCCACCAGCAGTACGTTTGCAGGTGTAATAGGGACCGGAAACACCATATATTTT. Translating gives CATSSTFAGVIGTGNTIYF.